What follows are 20 T cell receptor beta chains derived from one specimen sequenced in a study of CD8 T cells in Susac syndrome. The RNA, 0.5 to 1 ug, was put through reverse transcription using random hexamers. TCRdb reprocessed the immunoSEQ multiplex PCR reads with MiXCR, giving one entry per CDR3 protein. The table lists around 270,000 distinct CDR3 sequences, over 75% of them singletons. The sequencing sample was made of CD8+ T cells from PBMCs. The receptors originated from a human donor with multiple sclerosis.

This rearrangement joins TRBV30 to TRBJ2-3, with 8 positions matching TRBD2. The CDR3 has 17 residues. Per the germline V gene, CDR1 is GTSNPN and CDR2 is SVGIG (reference sequence). V dropped 0 bases and J dropped 2; count of bases not matched to a gene: 10. CDR3 protein: CAWSVYVGLVPTDTQYF. CDR3 sequence (DNA): TGTGCCTGGAGTGTATATGTGGGACTAGTCCCCACAGATACGCAGTATTTT.

The chain has TRBV19 and TRBJ1-5; D gene unclear. Germline CDR1 reads LNHDA; CDR2 reads SQIVND (reference sequence). Trimming cost V 3 bases and J 1 base, with 13 bases left between them. The CDR3 runs to 16 residues. CDR3 region: CASSIFWAGSNQPQHF. CDR3 in DNA: TGTGCCAGTAGTATCTTCTGGGCCGGGAGCAATCAGCCCCAGCATTTT.

This chain links TRBV6-2 or TRBV6-3 with TRBJ1-1, with D hard to call. Trimming stripped 2 bases from V and 3 bases from J, with 25 bases between. The germline CDR1 and CDR2 sequences are MNHEY and SVGEGT. The CDR3 spans 19 residues. For the CDR3, the DNA is TGTGCCAGCAGTTACCCTAATATTCCGACGAGGGTTAGGGACACTGAAGCTTTCTTT. Translating it yields CASSYPNIPTRVRDTEAFF.

This clonotype was observed a single time. The rearrangement links TRBV4-3 to TRBJ2-1; 10 bases map to TRBD2. The germline gives CDR1 LGHNA, CDR2 YSLEER. V shed 0 bases, J shed 4 bases, and the junction held 6 bases outside the gene matches. This CDR3 is built from 17 residues. CDR3 nucleotide sequence: TGCGCCAGCAGCCAAGAAGGGGCACTAGCGGGATACAATGAGCAGTTCTTC. Translated: CASSQEGALAGYNEQFF.

V gene TRBV11-2 combines with J gene TRBJ2-2, with D hard to call. The CDR3 has 13 amino acids. Trimming removed 5 bases from V and 7 bases from J, with 11 bases in between. The germline V gene has CDR1 SGHAT and CDR2 FQNNGV. The CDR3 spells CASSLSVGGELFF. In DNA, the CDR3 is TGTGCCAGCAGCCTCTCGGTGGGCGGGGAGCTGTTTTTT.

This chain connects TRBV7-9 to TRBJ2-5; the match to TRBD1 covers 7 bases. The germline CDR1 and CDR2 sequences are SEHNR and FQNEAQ (reference sequence). The CDR3 loop spans 13 amino acids. The V segment lost 3 bases and the J segment 5 bases; nucleotides outside the gene matches: 3. DNA of the CDR3: TGTGCCAGCAGCTTGGACAGGACCGAGACCCAGTACTTC. Translated: CASSLDRTETQYF. Full variable domain (remainder filled in from reference TRBV7-9 and TRBJ2-5): DTGVSQNPRHKITKRGQNVTFRCDPISEHNRLYWYRQTLGQGPEFLTYFQNEAQLEKSRLLSDRFSAERPKGSFSTLEIQRTEQGDSAMYLCASSLDRTETQYFGPGTRLLVL.

This rearrangement joins TRBV27 to TRBJ2-6; D is perhaps TRBD1 (6 bases). Germline CDR1 is MNHEY and CDR2 is SMNVEV (reference sequence). Trimming left V 5 bases short and J 3 bases short, with 14 bases between. This CDR3 spans 16 amino acids. CDR3 region: CASSALQGIGANVLTF. In nucleotides, the CDR3 is TGTGCCAGCAGTGCCCTACAGGGAATTGGGGCCAACGTCCTGACTTTC.

The V gene is TRBV11-2, the J gene TRBJ2-1; TRBD1 might be the D (6 bases). Germline lookup yields CDR1 SGHAT and CDR2 FQNNGV. V was pared by 4 bases and J by 12 bases, with 13 bases between. The CDR3 sequence is 12 residues long. CDR3 region: CASSYAGVSQFF. The CDR3 DNA follows: TGTGCCAGCAGCTATGCAGGGGTCTCGCAGTTCTTC.

This clonotype was seen only once. The chain couples TRBV5-1 to TRBJ1-1; weak D call: TRBD1 (5 bases). V was pared by 0 bases and J by 6 bases, with 12 bases between. Germline CDR1 and CDR2: SGHRS and YFSETQ. The CDR3 has 14 amino acids. This CDR3 is CASSLEQVKAEAFF. The CDR3 DNA sequence: TGCGCCAGCAGCTTGGAACAGGTAAAGGCTGAAGCTTTCTTT.

The J gene is TRBJ1-2, the V gene TRBV27; 8 bases match TRBD1. Per the germline V gene, CDR1 is MNHEY and CDR2 is SMNVEV (reference sequence). The CDR3 consists of 13 residues. Trimming at V came to 4 bases and at J to 6 bases, leaving 4 bases not matched to a gene. The CDR3 nucleotides read TGTGCCAGCAGTTCTCAGGGGGCGCATGGCTACACCTTC. Protein sequence: CASSSQGAHGYTF.

V gene TRBV15 combines with J gene TRBJ2-7, with D unresolved. Between the trimmed V and J ends, which lost 2 bases and 2 bases, there was a span of 22 bases. The CDR3 is made up of 18 amino acids. The germline V gene has CDR1 LNHNV and CDR2 YYDKDF (reference sequence). Written as DNA, the CDR3 is TGTGCCACCAGCAGAACACCGGCGCTCGATAGCCCGACCTACGAGCAGTACTTC. It codes for CATSRTPALDSPTYEQYF.

In its sample, this clonotype was seen once. The chain recombines TRBV9 with TRBJ1-1; 8 bases map to TRBD1. The germline V gene encodes CDR1 SGDLS and CDR2 YYNGEE. The CDR3 runs 18 residues. Trimming at V came to 3 bases and at J to 0 bases, leaving 13 bases not matched to a gene. The CDR3 DNA reads as TGTGCCAGCAGCGATTCAGGGGGCGCCCCTTTTATGAACACTGAAGCTTTCTTT. Protein sequence: CASSDSGGAPFMNTEAFF.

This clonotype appeared a single time. The chain is built from TRBV20-1 and TRBJ2-5; D not resolved. V was shortened by 0 bases and J by 3 bases, with 14 bases between the two germline ends. The CDR3 has 15 residues. The germline CDR1 and CDR2 sequences are DFQATT and SNEGSKA (reference sequence). The CDR3 DNA is TGCAGTGCTAGAGATGGATTTCCCGAGGAAGAGACCCAGTACTTC. Protein product: CSARDGFPEEETQYF.

CDR3 residues: CASSQVGTGFSYNEQFF. CDR3 sequence (DNA): TGTGCCAGCAGCCAAGTTGGCACCGGGTTCTCCTACAATGAGCAGTTCTTC. J is TRBJ2-1 and V is TRBV4-2; D is uncertain. Deletions cut 1 base from V and 0 bases from J, with 13 bases between. Germline loops: CDR1 LGHNA, CDR2 YNFKEQ. The CDR3 runs to 17 residues.

The chain uses TRBV5-6 and TRBJ2-1; D is perhaps TRBD1 (6 bases). Germline assignment: CDR1 SGHDT and CDR2 YYEEEE. The CDR3 runs to 15 residues. V was clipped by 2 bases and J by 3 bases, with 12 bases between them. The CDR3 is CASSLTGFGYNEQFF. For the CDR3, the DNA is TGTGCCAGCAGCTTAACAGGGTTCGGCTACAATGAGCAGTTCTTC.

This clonotype turned up a few times. The chain couples TRBV6-1 to TRBJ2-5, with TRBD2 as a possible D gene (5 bases). The CDR3 contains 13 residues. V was pared by 5 bases and J by 4 bases, with 11 bases between. The V gene's germline CDR1 is MNHNS and CDR2 SASEGT. The CDR3 region has the DNA TGTGCCAGCAGTCTACTAGGGATAGAGACCCAGTACTTC. Its translation is CASSLLGIETQYF.

This rearrangement joins TRBV5-1 to TRBJ1-1, with D possibly TRBD1 on 5 matching bases. Germline V gives CDR1 SGHRS, CDR2 YFSETQ. The CDR3 is 15 residues long. V was trimmed by 2 bases and J by 0 bases, leaving 11 bases between them. The DNA of the CDR3 is TGCGCCAGCAGCTTCGGGGGATTCATGAACACTGAAGCTTTCTTT. Amino acid sequence: CASSFGGFMNTEAFF.

The V call is TRBV29-1, the J call TRBJ2-2; a possible D gene is TRBD2 (6 bases). CDR1 is SQVTM, CDR2 ANQGSEA, per germline. V was clipped by 3 bases and J by 4 bases, with 9 bases between them. The CDR3 runs to 13 residues. The CDR3 bases are TGCAGCGTTGATGGGGGGACCACCGGGGAGCTGTTTTTT. It encodes CSVDGGTTGELFF.

The chain joins TRBV28 to TRBJ2-7; D gene ambiguous. The germline gives CDR1 MDHEN, CDR2 SYDVKM. This CDR3 spans 14 amino acids. Trimming removed 5 bases at V and 2 bases at J, with 13 bases between. In DNA form, the CDR3 reads TGTGCCAGCAGTCCAGTAAGTCGGCCCTACGAGCAGTACTTC. Its translation is CASSPVSRPYEQYF.

The chain recombines TRBV27 with TRBJ1-5; 7 nucleotides line up with TRBD1. Losses at the gene ends were 6 bases for V and 2 bases for J; bases not matched to a gene: 4. This CDR3 region has 14 residues. CDR1 is MNHEY, CDR2 SMNVEV, per germline (reference sequence). The CDR3 DNA follows: TGTGCCAGCAGCTTAGGGGGCGGCAATCAGCCCCAGCATTTT. Protein sequence: CASSLGGGNQPQHF.